Below, one T cell receptor (beta chain) is given with its context. Its antigen is currently not known. Per-base qualities were not stored, and no clone one base away is much larger. The library relied on the immunoSEQ multiplex PCR assay. Processing in the source paper ran as follows. A statistical classification framework was built to diagnose cytomegalovirus status from the catalog of TCR beta chain sequences. TCRdb holds this immuneACCESS table with in-frame rearrangements only. Some clones are missing; in checked studies, unresolved V genes explain under half, and the rest has no known cause. The D gene and trimming were derived from the DNA, and the V and J assignments and clone size from that table. This sample lists 200,000 to 300,000 clones; 90% were detected once. The ten largest clones represent 2.5% to 3.5% of the sample. Looking up the germline V gene (reference sequence) yields CDR1 LNHNV and CDR2 YYDKDF. The CDR3 covers 16 residues, taking in both the cysteine and the phenylalanine. Only the CDR3 region is kept as DNA, spanning 48 bases read in frame from base 1. Ends trimmed: V by 5 bases, J by 3 bases; bases unmatched to a gene: 9.

The donors belonged to the validation cohort of about 110 subjects, which was separate from the 666-subject first cohort. This sample is part of a study of cytomegalovirus exposure and HLA in healthy donors listed by TCRdb under 2017. Describing the broader study: The 500 to 800 repertoires of the first cohort and the 95 to 150 validation repertoires were produced on the same platform, according to a later analysis. The study combined high-throughput TCR immunosequencing, statistical association of individual TCRs with disease status, and machine learning to predict cytomegalovirus infection status. The aim of the study was to test whether cataloging public T cell receptors could identify signatures of past pathogen exposure. Besides the first cohort of roughly 700 subjects, a separate validation cohort made up of about 120 different subjects was used.

What the authors observed across the whole study: Across donors, most TCR sequences were observed very rarely, whereas some public TCRs were present in many individuals. A total of roughly 160 TCR beta chains were listed by the study as associated with cytomegalovirus. In both the original and validation cohorts, the classifier was reported to diagnose cytomegalovirus status with high specificity and sensitivity. The authors suggested that the approach could potentially be generalized to other disease states and immunological phenotypes. Three of the identified cytomegalovirus-associated TCR beta chains were confirmed in vitro to be specific for cytomegalovirus antigens. Of the cluster scores, around 95% were above 0 in a later analysis, which found that TCRs clustered in the first cohort also tended to co-occur in the 120 or so validation repertoires. All 120 or so repertoires were used to score co-occurrence in the validation cohort in a later analysis, because that analysis had no HLA typing for the cohort.

The sequence is built from TRBV15 and TRBJ2-3; 9 central bases correspond to TRBD2. The sequence was obtained from a woman aged 25-40 years in good health and CMV-seronegative. Sequencing was carried out using PBMCs. The CDR3 region has the sequence CATSAAGGPGTDTQYF. Read as DNA, the sequence is TGTGCCACCAGCGCGGCGGGAGGGCCGGGAACAGATACGCAGTATTTT.